The present entry profiles one T cell receptor (beta chain) with its context. Naive CD8 cells comprised CD45RO-negative, CCR7-positively selected cells, excluding terminally differentiated effector memory CD45RA+ cells. This sample was taken from a study of shared clonotypes between healthy human individuals. J gave up 7 bases and V 2 bases, and 11 bases lay outside the gene matches. CDR1 is MNHEY and CDR2 is SVGAGI in the germline V gene. CDR3 length: 15 residues. Profiled with immunoSEQ multiplex PCR; TCRdb holds only in-frame clones, not every one. The sample holds 2 million or so clones, roughly 94% seen once.

This clonotype was obtained from a man between 18 and 35 years old in good health. The sample comprised naive CD8+ T cells sorted from blood. The chain is built from TRBV6-5 and TRBJ2-7, with 7 bases that match TRBD1. The CDR3 is CASSYEGASRGEQYF. The CDR3 DNA follows: TGTGCCAGCAGTTACGAGGGGGCCTCTAGGGGAGAGCAGTACTTC.